Listed below are T cell receptor beta chains from one sample, sequenced in a study of cytomegalovirus exposure and HLA in healthy donors. Using immunoSEQ multiplex PCR, the repertoire was profiled, and TCRdb retains in-frame clones only, with some absent. Seen here are around 93,000 clones, 55% to 70% observed once, and the top ten hold about 5.4%. Sequenced sample: PBMCs. These receptors all come from a boy between 10 and 17 years old in good health and CMV-seropositive. Each CDR3 is given with its conserved first and last residue. The D gene is left open where the match is weak. Where a row states a size, it is once, few, many or the class of an expanded clone; other rows omit it.

TRBD1	TRBV28	TRBJ1-5	-	TGTGCCAGCGTCGGACAGGGGTTAGGTCAGCCCCAGCATTTT	CASVGQGLGQPQHF
-	TRBV7-6	TRBJ1-5	-	TGTGCCAGCAGCGAAACAGGTTCTGATTCCCAGCATTTT	CASSETGSDSQHF
TRBD1	TRBV19	TRBJ2-4	-	TGTGCCAGTAGTATACGGACAGGGGTTGGAAACATTCAGTACTTC	CASSIRTGVGNIQYF
TRBD1	TRBV5-4	TRBJ2-2	few	TGTGCCAGCAGTTCCGGGACAGGGTCTGTATCCGGGGAGCTGTTTTTT	CASSSGTGSVSGELFF
-	TRBV5-4	TRBJ2-7	-	TGTGCCAGCAGCTCGGGACTCCCGGGGCGCGAGCAGTACTTC	CASSSGLPGREQYF
TRBD1	TRBV27	TRBJ2-7	-	TGTGCCAGCAGTTTATGGGACAGGGGCGAGCAGTACTTC	CASSLWDRGEQYF
TRBD1	TRBV30	TRBJ1-5	-	TGTGCCTGGAGTTCCCCGGACAGGGAGGGCAATCAGCCCCAGCATTTT	CAWSSPDREGNQPQHF
TRBD2	TRBV11-1	TRBJ2-2	-	TGTGCCAGCAGCCCGACTAGCGGGACGAACACCGGGGAGCTGTTTTTT	CASSPTSGTNTGELFF
-	TRBV6-5	TRBJ1-6	-	TGTGCCAGCAGCAAACAGGGTAGTGGGTCACCCCTCCACTTT	CASSKQGSGSPLHF
-	TRBV19	TRBJ1-2	-	TGTGCCAGTACTGGTTCGGGGACTAACTATGGCTACACCTTC	CASTGSGTNYGYTF
-	TRBV19	TRBJ1-1	-	TGTGCCAGTACTTACAGGATGAACACTGAAGCTTTCTTT	CASTYRMNTEAFF
TRBD1	TRBV5-1	TRBJ1-1	once	TGCGCCAGCAGCTTGGGGGACAGCCGGACTGAAGCTTTCTTT	CASSLGDSRTEAFF
TRBD1	TRBV30	TRBJ2-3	-	TGTGCCTGGAGCCCGGGACAGGGGGACACAGATACGCAGTATTTT	CAWSPGQGDTDTQYF
-	TRBV5-4	TRBJ1-2	few	TGTGCCAGCAGCGAGGGGGTGGGGGGCTACACCTTC	CASSEGVGGYTF
TRBD1	TRBV5-1	TRBJ1-4	-	TGCGCCAGCAGCTTCGGGACAGGGAATGAAAAACTGTTTTTT	CASSFGTGNEKLFF
TRBD1	TRBV9	TRBJ2-1	-	TGTGCCAGCACTATAACCGGGACAGGTATCAATGAGCAGTTCTTC	CASTITGTGINEQFF
-	TRBV4-1	TRBJ1-6	-	TGCGCCAGCAGCCAAGTGGCTGTCGAGGGCTCGACCCTCCACTTT	CASSQVAVEGSTLHF